Listed here is a single T cell receptor beta chain. The repertoire was sequenced with immunoSEQ multiplex PCR; TCRdb's copy has only in-frame clones and lacks some. The sample holds millions of clones; approximately 92% are singletons and the top ten take over 0.12%. These data originate in a study of shared clonotypes between healthy human individuals. The CDR3 covers 15 residues. Germline CDR1 and CDR2: MNHEY and SVGAGI. Losses at the gene ends were 6 bases for V and 4 bases for J; bases not matched to a gene: 8. The TCR was taken from a man aged 18 to 35 in good health. The V gene is TRBV6-5, the J gene TRBJ2-7; 11 positions match TRBD1. Sequenced material: naive CD4+ T cells sorted from blood. The subset is: CD45RA+ positively selected. The CDR3 here is CASRPTGTGGYEQYF. Here the CDR3 DNA reads TGTGCCAGCAGGCCGACCGGGACAGGGGGTTACGAGCAGTACTTC.